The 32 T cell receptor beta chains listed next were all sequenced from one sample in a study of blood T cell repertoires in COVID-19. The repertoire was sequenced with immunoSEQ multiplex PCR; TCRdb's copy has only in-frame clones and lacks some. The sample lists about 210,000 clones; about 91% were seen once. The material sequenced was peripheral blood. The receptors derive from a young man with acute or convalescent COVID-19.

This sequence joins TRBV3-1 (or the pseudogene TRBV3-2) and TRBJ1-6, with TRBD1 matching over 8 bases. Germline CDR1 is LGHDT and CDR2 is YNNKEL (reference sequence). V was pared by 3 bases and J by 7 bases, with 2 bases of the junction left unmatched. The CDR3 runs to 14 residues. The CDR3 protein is CASSQGQANSPLHF. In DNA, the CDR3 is TGTGCCAGCAGCCAGGGACAGGCCAATTCACCCCTCCACTTT.

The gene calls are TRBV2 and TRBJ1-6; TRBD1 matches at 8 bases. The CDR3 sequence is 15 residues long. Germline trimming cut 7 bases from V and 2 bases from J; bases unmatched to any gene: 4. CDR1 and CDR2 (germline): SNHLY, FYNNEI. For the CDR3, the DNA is TGTGCCAGCAAGGACAGGGTAACCTATAATTCACCCCTCCACTTT. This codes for CASKDRVTYNSPLHF. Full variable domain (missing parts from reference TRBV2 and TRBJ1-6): EPEVTQTPSHQVTQMGQEVILRCVPISNHLYFYWYRQILGQKVEFLVSFYNNEISEKSEIFDDQFSVERPDGSNFTLKIRSTKLEDSAMYFCASKDRVTYNSPLHFGNGTRLTVT.

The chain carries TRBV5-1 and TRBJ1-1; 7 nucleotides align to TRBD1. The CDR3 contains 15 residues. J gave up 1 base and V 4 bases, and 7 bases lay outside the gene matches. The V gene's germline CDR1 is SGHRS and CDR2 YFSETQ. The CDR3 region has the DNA TGCGCCAGCAGCCGACTGGAGGGGGCGAACACTGAAGCTTTCTTT. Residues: CASSRLEGANTEAFF.

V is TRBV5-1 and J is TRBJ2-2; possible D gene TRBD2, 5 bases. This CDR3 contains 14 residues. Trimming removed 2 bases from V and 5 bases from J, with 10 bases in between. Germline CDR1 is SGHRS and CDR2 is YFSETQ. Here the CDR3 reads CASSFWQRTGELFF. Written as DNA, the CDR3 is TGCGCCAGCAGCTTTTGGCAGCGGACCGGGGAGCTGTTTTTT.

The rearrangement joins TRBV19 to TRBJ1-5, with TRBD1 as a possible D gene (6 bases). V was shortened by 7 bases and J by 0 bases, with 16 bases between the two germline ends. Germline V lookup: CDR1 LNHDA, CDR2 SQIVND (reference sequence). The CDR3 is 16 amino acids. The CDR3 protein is CASKHAGAYSNQPQHF. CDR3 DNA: TGTGCCAGTAAACATGCGGGGGCATATAGCAATCAGCCCCAGCATTTT.

CDR3: CASSPRGGVASSTGYTF. CDR3 DNA sequence: TGTGCCAGCAGCCCCCGTGGTGGAGTCGCGAGCTCCACGGGCTACACCTTC. The chain links TRBV5-8 to TRBJ1-2; no reliable D call. The CDR3 is made up of 17 amino acids. CDR1 is SGHTS, CDR2 YDEGEE, per germline. V lost 4 bases and J 8 bases, leaving 27 bases between the germline ends.

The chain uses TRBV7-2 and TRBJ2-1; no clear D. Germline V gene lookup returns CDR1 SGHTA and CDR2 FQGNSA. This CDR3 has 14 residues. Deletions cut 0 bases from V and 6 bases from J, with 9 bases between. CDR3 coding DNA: TGTGCCAGCAGCTTAGCGATTCAGTTCAATGAGCAGTTCTTC. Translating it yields CASSLAIQFNEQFF.

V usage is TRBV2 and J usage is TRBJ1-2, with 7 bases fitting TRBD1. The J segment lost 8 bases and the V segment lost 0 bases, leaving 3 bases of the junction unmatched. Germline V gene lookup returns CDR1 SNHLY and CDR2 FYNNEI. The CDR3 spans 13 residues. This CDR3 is CASSEARGYGYTF. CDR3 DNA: TGTGCCAGCAGTGAAGCCAGGGGGTACGGCTACACCTTC.

The DNA of the CDR3 is TGCAGTGCTAGTCTGCCAGGGGTGGGGGAGCTGTTTTTT. Residues: CSASLPGVGELFF. The V gene is TRBV20-1, the J gene TRBJ2-2; tentative D call: TRBD1 (6 bases). Germline values: CDR1 DFQATT, CDR2 SNEGSKA (reference sequence). Trimming took off 3 bases at V and 8 bases at J, with 13 bases between the two ends. The CDR3 is 13 amino acids.

The CDR3 region is CSVETAGGSYEQYF. CDR3 DNA: TGCAGCGTTGAAACAGCGGGAGGATCCTACGAGCAGTACTTC. This sequence joins TRBV29-1 and TRBJ2-7; 9 nucleotides line up with TRBD2. The germline CDR1 and CDR2 sequences are SQVTM and ANQGSEA. V lost 2 bases, J lost 1 base, and 3 bases stayed unmatched. The CDR3 length is 14 residues.

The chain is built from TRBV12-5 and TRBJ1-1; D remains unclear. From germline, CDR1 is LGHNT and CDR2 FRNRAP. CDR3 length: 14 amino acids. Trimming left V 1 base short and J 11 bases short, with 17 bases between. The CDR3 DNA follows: TGTGCTAGTGGTTTGGCCTATCCCCGAGGTGAGGCTTTCTTT. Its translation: CASGLAYPRGEAFF. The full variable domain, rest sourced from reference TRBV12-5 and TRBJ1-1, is DARVTQTPRHKVTEMGQEVTMRCQPILGHNTVFWYRQTMMQGLELLAYFRNRAPLDDSGMPKDRFSAEMPDATLATLKIQPSEPRDSAVYFCASGLAYPRGEAFFGQGTRLTVV.

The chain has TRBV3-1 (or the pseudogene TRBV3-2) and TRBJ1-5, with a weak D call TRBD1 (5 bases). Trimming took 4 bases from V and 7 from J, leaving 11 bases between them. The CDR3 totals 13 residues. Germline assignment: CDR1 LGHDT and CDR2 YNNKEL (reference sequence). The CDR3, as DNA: TGTGCCAGCAGCCCCGCCGGGGGACAGCCCCAGCATTTT. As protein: CASSPAGGQPQHF.

CDR3 bases: TGTGCCAGCAGCTCCTTGGCGAGGGAGCAGTACTTC. Residues: CASSSLAREQYF. This chain uses TRBV11-2 with TRBJ2-7; D not certain. Germline V CDR1 and CDR2: SGHAT, FQNNGV. The CDR3 consists of 12 residues. With 4 bases removed from V and 7 bases from J, the gap between germline ends came to 11 bases.

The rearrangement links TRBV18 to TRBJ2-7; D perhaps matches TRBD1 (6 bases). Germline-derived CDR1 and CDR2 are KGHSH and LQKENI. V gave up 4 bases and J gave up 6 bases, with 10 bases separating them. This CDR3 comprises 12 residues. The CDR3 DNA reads TGTGCCAGCTCACGCGACAGGTCCGAGCAGTACTTC. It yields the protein CASSRDRSEQYF.

CDR3 protein: CASSSHFSGELFF. The CDR3 bases are TGTGCCAGCAGCTCCCACTTTTCCGGGGAGCTGTTTTTT. The chain couples TRBV7-9 to TRBJ2-2; D unclear. Germline V gene sequence: CDR1 SEHNR, CDR2 FQNEAQ (reference sequence). The V gene lost 4 bases and the J gene lost 6 bases, with 9 bases spanning the gap. The CDR3 contains 13 residues.

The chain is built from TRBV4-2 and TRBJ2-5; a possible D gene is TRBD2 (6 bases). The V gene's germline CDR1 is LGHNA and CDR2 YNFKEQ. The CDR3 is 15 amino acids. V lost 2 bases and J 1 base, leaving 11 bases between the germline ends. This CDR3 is CASSQWGDLQETQYF. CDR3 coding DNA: TGTGCCAGCAGCCAATGGGGGGACCTCCAAGAGACCCAGTACTTC.

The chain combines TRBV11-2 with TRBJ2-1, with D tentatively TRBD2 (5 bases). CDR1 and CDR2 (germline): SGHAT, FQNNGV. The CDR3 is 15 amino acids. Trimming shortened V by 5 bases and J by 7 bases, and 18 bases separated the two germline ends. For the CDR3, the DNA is TGTGCCAGCAGCCACGAGGCCCAGCGGCGAAATGAGCAGTTCTTC. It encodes CASSHEAQRRNEQFF.

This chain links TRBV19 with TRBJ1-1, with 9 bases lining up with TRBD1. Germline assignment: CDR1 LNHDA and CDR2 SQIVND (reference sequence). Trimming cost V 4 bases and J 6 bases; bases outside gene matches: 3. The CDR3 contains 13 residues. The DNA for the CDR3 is TGTGCCAGTAGTAAACAGGGGGCTCCTGAAGCTTTCTTT. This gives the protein CASSKQGAPEAFF.

The CDR3 DNA reads as TGTGCCAGTAGTATAGCCCAGGGGGACACTGAAGCTTTCTTT. It codes for CASSIAQGDTEAFF. The chain links TRBV19 to TRBJ1-1, with 7 bases fitting TRBD1. The CDR3 length is 14 residues. The V and J ends lost 1 base and 3 bases, in that order; junction bases with no gene match: 2. In germline, CDR1 is LNHDA, CDR2 SQIVND (reference sequence).

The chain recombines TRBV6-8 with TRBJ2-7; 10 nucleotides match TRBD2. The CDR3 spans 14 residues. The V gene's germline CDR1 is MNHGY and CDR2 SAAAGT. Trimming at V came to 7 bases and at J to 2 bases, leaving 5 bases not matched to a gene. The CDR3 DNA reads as TGTGCCAGCACCTCACTAGCGGGAACCTACGAGCAGTACTTC. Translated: CASTSLAGTYEQYF.

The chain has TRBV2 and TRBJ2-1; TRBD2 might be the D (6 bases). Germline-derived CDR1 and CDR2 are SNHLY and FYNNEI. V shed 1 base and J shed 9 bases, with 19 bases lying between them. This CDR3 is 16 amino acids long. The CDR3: CASSEGLLATRSEQFF. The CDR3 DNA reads TGTGCCAGCAGTGAAGGACTACTAGCAACACGGAGTGAGCAGTTCTTC. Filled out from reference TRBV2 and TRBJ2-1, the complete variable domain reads EPEVTQTPSHQVTQMGQEVILRCVPISNHLYFYWYRQILGQKVEFLVSFYNNEISEKSEIFDDQFSVERPDGSNFTLKIRSTKLEDSAMYFCASSEGLLATRSEQFFGPGTRLTVL.

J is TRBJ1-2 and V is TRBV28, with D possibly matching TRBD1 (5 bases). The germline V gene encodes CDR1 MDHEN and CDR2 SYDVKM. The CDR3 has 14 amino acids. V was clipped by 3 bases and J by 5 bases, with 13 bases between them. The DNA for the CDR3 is TGTGCCAGCAGTTTGAGCAGGGTACTATATGGCTACACCTTC. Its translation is CASSLSRVLYGYTF.

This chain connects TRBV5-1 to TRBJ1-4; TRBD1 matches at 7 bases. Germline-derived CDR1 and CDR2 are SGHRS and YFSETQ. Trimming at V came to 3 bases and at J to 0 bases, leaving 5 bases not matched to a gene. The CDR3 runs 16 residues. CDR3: CASSWGQYSTNEKLFF. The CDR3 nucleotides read TGCGCCAGCAGCTGGGGACAGTACTCAACTAATGAAAAACTGTTTTTT.

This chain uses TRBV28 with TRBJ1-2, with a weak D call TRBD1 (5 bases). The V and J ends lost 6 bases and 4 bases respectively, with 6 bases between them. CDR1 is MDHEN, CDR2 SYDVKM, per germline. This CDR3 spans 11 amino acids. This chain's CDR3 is CASRGGYGYTF. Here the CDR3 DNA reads TGTGCCAGCAGGGGGGGCTATGGCTACACCTTC.

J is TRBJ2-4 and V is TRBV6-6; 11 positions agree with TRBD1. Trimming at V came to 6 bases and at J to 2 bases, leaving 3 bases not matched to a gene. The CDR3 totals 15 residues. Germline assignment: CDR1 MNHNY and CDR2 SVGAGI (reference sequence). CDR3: CASSGTGGTKNIQYF. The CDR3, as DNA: TGTGCCAGCAGCGGGACAGGGGGGACCAAAAACATTCAGTACTTC.

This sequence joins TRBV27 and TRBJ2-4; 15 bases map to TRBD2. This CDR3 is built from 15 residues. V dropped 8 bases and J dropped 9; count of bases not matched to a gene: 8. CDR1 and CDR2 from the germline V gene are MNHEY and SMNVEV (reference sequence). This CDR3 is CASGLAGGPGSIQYF. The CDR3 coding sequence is TGTGCCAGCGGACTAGCGGGGGGGCCGGGTAGCATTCAGTACTTC.

CDR3 sequence: CASSSGHRVSYEQYF. The CDR3, as DNA: TGTGCCAGCAGTTCCGGGCACAGGGTCTCCTACGAGCAGTACTTC. This chain uses TRBV5-6 with TRBJ2-7; TRBD1 might be the D (6 bases). The CDR3 consists of 15 residues. Germline V gives CDR1 SGHDT, CDR2 YYEEEE. V lost 5 bases to trimming and J lost 0 bases, with 15 bases between them. Using reference TRBV5-6 and TRBJ2-7 for the parts outside the CDR3, the full variable domain is DAGVTQSPTHLIKTRGQQVTLRCSPKSGHDTVSWYQQALGQGPQFIFQYYEEEERQRGNFPDRFSGHQFPNYSSELNVNALLLGDSALYLCASSSGHRVSYEQYFGPGTRLTVT.

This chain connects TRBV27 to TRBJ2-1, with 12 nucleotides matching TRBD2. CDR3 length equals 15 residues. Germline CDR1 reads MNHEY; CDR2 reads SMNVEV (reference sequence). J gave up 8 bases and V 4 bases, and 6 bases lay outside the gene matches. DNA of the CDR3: TGTGCCAGCAGTTCGACTAGCGGGAGTTACGATGAGCAGTTCTTC. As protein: CASSSTSGSYDEQFF.

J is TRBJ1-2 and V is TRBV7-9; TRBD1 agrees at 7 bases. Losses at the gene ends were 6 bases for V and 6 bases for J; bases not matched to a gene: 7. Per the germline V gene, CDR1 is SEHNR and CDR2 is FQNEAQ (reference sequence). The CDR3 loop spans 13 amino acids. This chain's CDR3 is CASSNIQGHGYTF. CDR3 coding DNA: TGTGCCAGCAGTAATATACAGGGGCATGGCTACACCTTC.

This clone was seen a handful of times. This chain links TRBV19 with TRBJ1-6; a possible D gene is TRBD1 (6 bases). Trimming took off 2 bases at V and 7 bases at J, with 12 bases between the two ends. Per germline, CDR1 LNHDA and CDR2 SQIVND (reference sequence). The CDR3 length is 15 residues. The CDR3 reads CASSIIQGRNSPLHF. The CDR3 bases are TGTGCCAGTAGTATAATCCAGGGGCGGAATTCACCCCTCCACTTT.

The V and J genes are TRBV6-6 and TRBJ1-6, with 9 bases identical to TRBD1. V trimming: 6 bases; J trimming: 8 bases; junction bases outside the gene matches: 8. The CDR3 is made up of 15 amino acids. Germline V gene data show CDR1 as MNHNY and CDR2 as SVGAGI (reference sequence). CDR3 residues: CASSLGQGRDSPLHF. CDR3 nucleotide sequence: TGTGCCAGCAGCCTGGGACAGGGTAGGGATTCACCCCTCCACTTT.

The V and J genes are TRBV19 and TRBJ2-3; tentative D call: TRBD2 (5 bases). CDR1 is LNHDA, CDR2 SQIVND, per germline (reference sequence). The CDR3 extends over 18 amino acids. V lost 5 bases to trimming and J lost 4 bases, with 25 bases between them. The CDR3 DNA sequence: TGTGCCAGTAGTCACCCAATCGAAAAGCGGTTCCGCCCAGATACGCAGTATTTT. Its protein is CASSHPIEKRFRPDTQYF.